Below are 27 T cell receptor beta chains sequenced from a single sample in a study of identical twins. TCRdb ran MiXCR on the 5' RACE reads and lists one entry per CDR3 protein. The sample shows approximately 490,000 distinct CDR3 sequences, approximately 20% of them seen only once. This sample was shared with a second study, whose subject was yellow fever vaccine responses in identical twins.

Sample: CD4+ T cells sorted from blood. The source is a woman aged 18-35 years in good health.

The chain recombines TRBV5-1 with TRBJ2-4; no definite D call. The V gene's germline CDR1 is SGHRS and CDR2 YFSETQ. V was trimmed by 0 bases and J by 2 bases, leaving 9 bases between them. This CDR3 has 15 residues. The CDR3 reads CASSLAGLTKNIQYF. The CDR3 DNA reads TGCGCCAGCAGCTTGGCCGGGCTGACCAAAAACATTCAGTACTTC.

The chain has TRBV7-9 and TRBJ2-3, with 9 bases lining up with TRBD2. This CDR3 has 13 residues. Germline values: CDR1 SEHNR, CDR2 FQNEAQ (reference sequence). The V and J ends lost 9 bases and 3 bases, in that order; junction bases with no gene match: 4. The CDR3 region is CASHSGRTDTQYF. The CDR3 DNA follows: TGTGCCAGTCATAGCGGGAGAACAGATACGCAGTATTTT.

The chain couples TRBV19 to TRBJ1-5; D not resolved. The length of the CDR3 is 14 residues. Germline-derived CDR1 and CDR2 are LNHDA and SQIVND (reference sequence). V was shortened by 5 bases and J by 1 base, with 9 bases between the two germline ends. CDR3 bases: TGTGCCAGTAGTCCGGAATCGAGCAATCAGCCCCAGCATTTT. It codes for CASSPESSNQPQHF.

The chain links TRBV27 to TRBJ2-2; a weak D match, TRBD2 (7 bases). This CDR3 is built from 17 residues. Germline CDR1 and CDR2: MNHEY and SMNVEV (reference sequence). CDR3: CTCFLSMGGRNTGELFF. The CDR3 nucleotides are TGTACCTGCTTCTTATCGATGGGGGGGCGAAACACCGGGGAGCTGTTTTTT.

The J gene is TRBJ2-1, the V gene TRBV24-1, with 9 bases fitting TRBD2. Losses at the gene ends were 3 bases for V and 7 bases for J; bases not matched to a gene: 12. This CDR3 is built from 17 residues. Germline V gene lookup returns CDR1 KGHDR and CDR2 SFDVKD. CDR3 sequence reads: CATSDPSAGGGPNEQFF. The CDR3 DNA sequence: TGTGCCACCAGTGATCCCTCTGCGGGAGGGGGACCAAATGAGCAGTTCTTC.

This clonotype has only a few counts. The rearrangement joins TRBV6-2 or TRBV6-3 to TRBJ2-7, with D maybe TRBD1 (5 bases). V was cut by 2 bases and J by 9 bases, with 14 bases left in between. Germline V gene lookup returns CDR1 MNHEY and CDR2 SVGEGT. The CDR3 spans 13 residues. CDR3 sequence: CASSYGAEFMQYF. The CDR3 DNA reads as TGTGCCAGCAGTTACGGGGCAGAATTTATGCAGTACTTC.

This chain links TRBV18 with TRBJ2-4; unclear D gene. Germline V gene data show CDR1 as KGHSH and CDR2 as LQKENI. The CDR3 runs to 14 residues. V was cut by 2 bases and J by 1 base, with 6 bases left in between. In DNA, the CDR3 is TGTGCCAGCTCACCAAAAGAGGCCAAAAACATTCAGTACTTC. This encodes CASSPKEAKNIQYF.

This chain uses TRBV18 with TRBJ1-1, with D possibly being TRBD1 (5 bases). CDR3 length: 16 amino acids. The germline V and J ends were trimmed by 3 bases and 3 bases, with 17 bases remaining between them. Looked up from germline, CDR1 is KGHSH and CDR2 is LQKENI. The CDR3 region is CASSPTGQGTDTEAFF. Written as DNA, the CDR3 is TGTGCCAGCTCACCGACCGGGCAGGGCACCGACACTGAAGCTTTCTTT.

This clonotype was seen more than once but under ten times. V is TRBV27 and J is TRBJ2-7; TRBD2 is a possible D gene (6 bases). The CDR3 is made up of 15 amino acids. In germline, CDR1 is MNHEY, CDR2 SMNVEV (reference sequence). Between the trimmed V and J ends, which lost 6 bases and 1 base, there was a span of 16 bases. Here the CDR3 reads CASRVRAGTSYEQYF. The CDR3 DNA reads as TGTGCCAGCAGGGTCCGGGCGGGGACTTCCTACGAGCAGTACTTC.

This clonotype was counted a few times. The chain links TRBV6-5 to TRBJ1-4, with a tentative D call TRBD1 (6 bases). The germline V gene encodes CDR1 MNHEY and CDR2 SVGAGI. Trimming shortened V by 6 bases and J by 9 bases, and 11 bases separated the two germline ends. CDR3 size: 12 residues. CDR3 DNA sequence: TGTGCCAGCAGGAACAGGGATAAAAAACTGTTTTTT. This encodes CASRNRDKKLFF.

The chain uses TRBV20-1 and TRBJ2-7, with D possibly being TRBD1 (6 bases). The CDR3 sequence is 14 residues long. Germline values: CDR1 DFQATT, CDR2 SNEGSKA (reference sequence). V was pared by 0 bases and J by 2 bases, with 11 bases between. CDR3 loop: CSARDPGHPYEQYF. The CDR3 nucleotides read TGCAGTGCTAGAGACCCGGGACATCCCTACGAGCAGTACTTC.

The chain recombines TRBV5-5 with TRBJ2-3; 8 bases match TRBD2. The CDR3 spans 15 residues. Germline values: CDR1 SGHKS, CDR2 YYEKEE (reference sequence). Unmatched junction bases numbered 5, after V lost 4 bases and J lost 1 base. DNA of the CDR3: TGTGCCAGCAGCCTCCCGACTAGCGGCACAGATACGCAGTATTTT. Its protein product is CASSLPTSGTDTQYF.

This clonotype was seen a few times. This chain uses TRBV4-1 with TRBJ1-2, with TRBD1 identical over 7 bases. Trimming at V came to 2 bases and at J to 6 bases, leaving 6 bases not matched to a gene. CDR1 is MGHRA and CDR2 is YSYEKL in the germline V gene. The length of the CDR3 is 14 residues. CDR3 coding DNA: TGCGCCAGCAGCCAAACAGGGGACAGAAATGGCTACACCTTC. Amino acid sequence: CASSQTGDRNGYTF.

The chain recombines TRBV24-1 with TRBJ2-3; maybe TRBD2 (6 bases). This CDR3 has 17 amino acids. CDR1 KGHDR and CDR2 SFDVKD come from the germline V gene. Trimming stripped 4 bases from V and 0 bases from J, with 16 bases between. CDR3 coding DNA: TGTGCCACCAGTGACCCTAGCCTAGCGTCAAGCACAGATACGCAGTATTTT. It encodes CATSDPSLASSTDTQYF.

This clonotype was counted between two and nine times. This chain links TRBV4-1 with TRBJ2-7; D might be TRBD1 (5 bases). The CDR3 totals 16 residues. V lost 1 base and J 4 bases, leaving 17 bases between the germline ends. Germline loops: CDR1 MGHRA, CDR2 YSYEKL. CDR3 in DNA: TGCGCCAGCAGCCAAGTTGGAAGGACAAGGAATTACGAGCAGTACTTC. This encodes CASSQVGRTRNYEQYF.

The gene calls are TRBV7-7 and TRBJ2-5; D is tentatively TRBD1 or TRBD2 (5 bases each). Germline CDR1 reads SSHAT; CDR2 reads FNYEAQ (reference sequence). There are 16 residues in the CDR3. Trimming left V 0 bases short and J 5 bases short, with 16 bases between. The CDR3 region is CASSLALGDPKETQYF. The CDR3 DNA sequence: TGTGCCAGCAGCTTAGCGCTGGGGGACCCGAAGGAGACCCAGTACTTC.

This clonotype was detected only a few times. The rearrangement links TRBV6-5 to TRBJ1-2; D remains ambiguous. V shed 0 bases and J shed 2 bases, with 7 bases lying between them. This CDR3 has 14 amino acids. CDR1 is MNHEY and CDR2 is SVGAGI in the germline V gene. CDR3: CASSYSQQNYGYTF. DNA of the CDR3: TGTGCCAGCAGTTACTCGCAACAGAACTATGGCTACACCTTC.

The chain is built from TRBV2 and TRBJ2-3; 14 nucleotides agree with TRBD2. Germline lookup yields CDR1 SNHLY and CDR2 FYNNEI. V dropped 6 bases and J dropped 0; count of bases not matched to a gene: 2. There are 16 residues in the CDR3. The CDR3 DNA is TGTGCCAGCAGCGGGACTAGCGGGAGTAGCACAGATACGCAGTATTTT. It specifies CASSGTSGSSTDTQYF.

V is TRBV7-9 and J is TRBJ2-7; TRBD2 might be the D (6 bases). The CDR3 contains 17 residues. The V end was cut by 6 bases, the J end by 5 bases, with 26 bases between. Per the germline V gene, CDR1 is SEHNR and CDR2 is FQNEAQ (reference sequence). CDR3 in amino acids: CASSPHAGRGRGNEQYF. The DNA of the CDR3 is TGTGCCAGCAGTCCACACGCGGGGCGGGGTCGCGGAAACGAGCAGTACTTC.

The chain employs TRBV20-1 and TRBJ1-2; D may be TRBD1 (6 bases). CDR1 and CDR2 from the germline V gene are DFQATT and SNEGSKA (reference sequence). This CDR3 is 12 amino acids long. Trimming stripped 6 bases from V and 6 bases from J, with 14 bases between. CDR3 sequence reads: CSARTDKNGYTF. The CDR3 DNA reads TGCAGTGCAAGGACAGATAAAAATGGCTACACCTTC.

This clonotype turned up a few times. The J gene is TRBJ1-2, the V gene TRBV5-6; possibly TRBD1 for D (5 bases). Trimming removed 4 bases at V and 4 bases at J, with 17 bases between. The V gene's germline CDR1 is SGHDT and CDR2 YYEEEE. This CDR3 is built from 15 residues. CDR3 nucleotides: TGTGCCAGCAGCCCACCAGGGCAGGCTCGCTATGGCTACACCTTC. It encodes CASSPPGQARYGYTF.

A few counts support this clonotype. The rearrangement joins TRBV19 to TRBJ1-1; tentative D call: TRBD1 (6 bases). CDR3 length: 14 residues. Trimming pared 2 bases from V and 7 bases from J, leaving 14 bases between. Germline V CDR1 and CDR2: LNHDA, SQIVND (reference sequence). The CDR3 loop is CASSIPGASFEAFF. Written as DNA, the CDR3 is TGTGCCAGTAGTATACCAGGGGCGTCGTTTGAAGCTTTCTTT.

This chain uses TRBV5-6 with TRBJ2-3; 10 positions match TRBD2. V shed 6 bases and J 4 bases; nucleotides not matched to a gene: 8. This CDR3 has 15 amino acids. The germline gives CDR1 SGHDT, CDR2 YYEEEE. The CDR3 coding sequence is TGTGCCAGCACCACCTTGAGCGGGAGGGCAGATACGCAGTATTTT. This translates into CASTTLSGRADTQYF.

The sample holds a few counts of this clonotype. The chain joins TRBV20-1 to TRBJ2-1; unclear D gene. Germline V gene data show CDR1 as DFQATT and CDR2 as SNEGSKA (reference sequence). V lost 3 bases, J lost 6 bases, and 3 bases lay in between. This CDR3 is 10 amino acids long. The CDR3 region is CSASRNEQFF. CDR3 nucleotides: TGCAGTGCTAGCCGCAATGAGCAGTTCTTC.

The gene calls are TRBV20-1 and TRBJ2-2, with unresolved D. Trimming took 4 bases from V and 6 from J, leaving 15 bases between them. This CDR3 contains 14 residues. CDR1 and CDR2 from the germline V gene are DFQATT and SNEGSKA (reference sequence). In DNA, the CDR3 is TGCAGTGCTAAGGACCCGAGGCAGGCCGGGGAGCTGTTTTTT. Translating gives CSAKDPRQAGELFF.

J is TRBJ2-5 and V is TRBV20-1; 11 bases are a match to TRBD1. The germline V gene encodes CDR1 DFQATT and CDR2 SNEGSKA (reference sequence). The CDR3 is 13 residues long. V shed 7 bases and J 5 bases; nucleotides not matched to a gene: 6. The CDR3 region is CSDSGQGGETQYF. The CDR3 DNA reads as TGCAGTGATTCGGGACAGGGGGGGGAGACCCAGTACTTC.

The genes are TRBV20-1 and TRBJ2-7; 8 positions agree with TRBD2. The CDR3 covers 13 residues. The trim removed 6 bases at V and 2 bases at J, leaving 6 bases unmatched. The germline CDR1 and CDR2 sequences are DFQATT and SNEGSKA (reference sequence). The DNA for the CDR3 is TGCAGTGCCGACGGACTAGCTCCCTACGAGCAGTACGTC. Translation gives CSADGLAPYEQYV.